One and the same sample provided the 10 T cell receptor beta chains below, sequenced in a study of cytomegalovirus exposure and HLA in healthy donors. Use of 60 Vbeta and 13 Jbeta primers characterized the PCR. Produced via immunoSEQ multiplex PCR; TCRdb's table is partial and in-frame only. Of approximately 120,000 clones listed, about 81% were seen once; the top ten hold 0.85% to 1.4%. The sequencing input was PBMCs. Every receptor here comes from a woman in her twenties or thirties in good health and CMV-seronegative.

This clone was found once. V gene TRBV2 combines with J gene TRBJ2-1; D ambiguous. Trimming removed 6 bases from V and 6 bases from J, with 15 bases in between. Germline lookup yields CDR1 SNHLY and CDR2 FYNNEI. CDR3 length: 14 amino acids. The CDR3 coding sequence is TGTGCCAGCAGCGACCCCCTTACTACCAATGAGCAGTTCTTC. Translation gives CASSDPLTTNEQFF.

The rearrangement joins TRBV7-6 to TRBJ2-5; D gene uncertain. Per the germline V gene, CDR1 is SGHVS and CDR2 is FNYEAQ. V dropped 5 bases and J dropped 5 bases, with 9 bases sitting between them. There are 12 residues in the CDR3. The CDR3 here is CASSASMETQYF. In nucleotides, the CDR3 is TGTGCCAGCAGCGCATCTATGGAGACCCAGTACTTC.

The rearrangement links TRBV28 to TRBJ2-7, with a tentative D call TRBD1 (6 bases). The CDR3 is made up of 14 amino acids. CDR1 MDHEN and CDR2 SYDVKM come from the germline V gene. The germline V and J ends were trimmed by 5 bases and 6 bases, with 17 bases remaining between them. This CDR3 is CASSRQGGVSEQYF. Written as DNA, the CDR3 is TGTGCCAGCAGTCGACAAGGGGGTGTTAGCGAGCAGTACTTC. Full variable domain (missing parts from reference TRBV28 and TRBJ2-7): DVKVTQSSRYLVKRTGEKVFLECVQDMDHENMFWYRQDPGLGLRLIYFSYDVKMKEKGDIPEGYSVSREKKERFSLILESASTNQTSMYLCASSRQGGVSEQYFGPGTRLTVT.

The chain recombines TRBV11-2 with TRBJ1-5; maybe TRBD1 (6 bases). The germline gives CDR1 SGHAT, CDR2 FQNNGV. This CDR3 is 15 amino acids long. The V end was cut by 6 bases, the J end by 2 bases, with 14 bases between. DNA of the CDR3: TGTGCCAGCAGTGCAGGGGTGGACGGCAATCAGCCCCAGCATTTT. Its translation is CASSAGVDGNQPQHF.

V is TRBV10-3 and J is TRBJ1-1; a weak D match, TRBD1 (5 bases). The CDR3 length is 12 residues. The V gene's germline CDR1 is ENHRY and CDR2 SYGVKD. V lost 3 bases, J lost 5 bases, and 7 bases lay in between. CDR3 residues: CAISERGTEAFF. The CDR3 DNA reads TGTGCCATCAGTGAAAGGGGAACTGAAGCTTTCTTT.

This sequence joins TRBV11-3 and TRBJ1-6; 9 bases agree with TRBD1. CDR1 and CDR2 (germline): SGHNT, YENEEA. J lost 8 bases, V lost 3 bases, and 11 bases had no gene match. The CDR3 consists of 17 residues. The CDR3 DNA sequence: TGTGCCAGCAGCTTCCCCCGGGGGAGACAGGGGGATTCACCCCTCCACTTT. The encoded protein is CASSFPRGRQGDSPLHF.

The genes are TRBV27 and TRBJ2-7; 8 nucleotides align to TRBD2. Germline CDR1 reads MNHEY; CDR2 reads SMNVEV (reference sequence). The CDR3 sequence is 16 residues long. The trim removed 6 bases at V and 0 bases at J, leaving 10 bases unmatched. CDR3 nucleotide sequence: TGTGCCAGCAGCCGCGCCCGACTAGCGAGCTCCTACGAGCAGTACTTC. It yields the protein CASSRARLASSYEQYF.

This chain connects TRBV4-1 to TRBJ2-5; TRBD2 might be the D (7 bases). This CDR3 spans 17 amino acids. Germline V gene sequence: CDR1 MGHRA, CDR2 YSYEKL. With 4 bases removed from V and 7 bases from J, the gap between germline ends came to 25 bases. The CDR3 DNA reads as TGCGCCAGCAGCCCCGGTGGGGCGGGGGCCGGCCGCGGGACCCAGTACTTC. Encoded protein: CASSPGGAGAGRGTQYF.

This sequence joins TRBV13 and TRBJ2-1; 10 nucleotides match TRBD1. Germline V gene data show CDR1 as PRHDT and CDR2 as FYEKMQ (reference sequence). V was pared by 3 bases and J by 7 bases, with 6 bases of the junction left unmatched. This CDR3 region has 15 residues. The CDR3 DNA reads as TGTGCCAGCAGCTTCGACAGGGGGCGAATTAATGAGCAGTTCTTC. Translating it yields CASSFDRGRINEQFF.

The chain employs TRBV4-1 and TRBJ2-3; D is unclear. V was trimmed by 1 base and J by 2 bases, leaving 10 bases between them. The CDR3 runs 15 residues. Germline assignment: CDR1 MGHRA and CDR2 YSYEKL. CDR3 residues: CASSQAQYLTDTQYF. The CDR3 nucleotides read TGCGCCAGCAGCCAAGCTCAGTACCTCACAGATACGCAGTATTTT.